Given below is one TCR beta chain in context. The data derive from a study of blood T cell repertoires in COVID-19. Study-wide background: T cells, B-cell-depleted T cells, or PBMCs supplied cDNA or gDNA.

The trim removed 4 bases at V and 3 bases at J, leaving 1 base unmatched. Germline CDR1 reads SQVTM; CDR2 reads ANQGSEA. The CDR3 has 13 residues. Only in-frame clones appear in the TCRdb table, and some are missing; sequencing was by immunoSEQ multiplex PCR. The sample carries about 140,000 clones, just under 90% recorded once. The sample taken for sequencing was peripheral blood. The receptor's source is a woman older than 75 with acute or convalescent COVID-19. The chain combines TRBV29-1 with TRBJ2-2; 8 bases line up with TRBD1. CDR3 sequence (DNA): TGCAGCGTTGGGACAGGGCACACCGGGGAGCTGTTTTTT. Translation gives CSVGTGHTGELFF.